These 10 T cell receptor beta chains originate from one sample sequenced in a study of cytomegalovirus exposure and HLA in healthy donors. Primers for the PCR totalled 60 Vbeta and 13 Jbeta. Assay: immunoSEQ multiplex PCR; the TCRdb copy retains only in-frame clones and omits some. The profile shows some 150,000 clones, 64% of them singletons. Input material: PBMCs. The receptors originated from a woman aged 25-40 years in good health and CMV-seropositive.

V usage is TRBV21-1 and J usage is TRBJ2-7; the table calls TRBD1, which could not be checked here. TRBV21-1 represents a pseudogene. The CDR3 is 15 residues long. CDR3 loop: CASSTPGTGGGEQYF. In DNA, the CDR3 is TGTGCCAGCAGCACACCCGGGACAGGGGGCGGCGAGCAGTACTTC.

A single count supports this clone. The rearrangement links TRBV28 to TRBJ1-5; D is ambiguous. CDR1 MDHEN and CDR2 SYDVKM come from the germline V gene. Trimming removed 8 bases at V and 0 bases at J, with 14 bases between. This CDR3 is built from 15 residues. The CDR3 nucleotides are TGTGCCAGCCTCGTGCCAGATGATAGCAATCAGCCCCAGCATTTT. It encodes CASLVPDDSNQPQHF.

Notes on this clone: In the same sample, other DNA sequences code for this CDR3. The chain joins TRBV30 to TRBJ2-1, with 9 bases identical to TRBD2. CDR1 and CDR2 from the germline V gene are GTSNPN and SVGIG (reference sequence). Trimming cost V 1 base and J 4 bases; bases outside gene matches: 2. The CDR3 runs to 14 residues. The CDR3 DNA is TGTGCCTGGAGTGGCGGGAGGGGATACAATGAGCAGTTCTTC. Translated: CAWSGGRGYNEQFF. Combining the CDR3 with reference TRBV30 and TRBJ2-1 gives the whole variable domain SQTIHQWPATLVQPVGSPLSLECTVEGTSNPNLYWYRQAAGRGLQLLFYSVGIGQISSEVPQNLSASRPQDRQFILSSKKLLLSDSGFYLCAWSGGRGYNEQFFGPGTRLTVL.

A single count supports this clone. This chain links TRBV4-1 with TRBJ2-7, with a tentative D call TRBD2 (5 bases). The CDR3 spans 14 residues. Trimming took off 4 bases at V and 2 bases at J, with 12 bases between the two ends. Germline loops: CDR1 MGHRA, CDR2 YSYEKL. CDR3: CASSRLALTYEQYF. Written as DNA, the CDR3 is TGCGCCAGCAGCCGCTTAGCGCTAACCTACGAGCAGTACTTC.

The chain is built from TRBV15 and TRBJ1-2; tentatively, D is TRBD1 (5 bases). Per the germline V gene, CDR1 is LNHNV and CDR2 is YYDKDF (reference sequence). V lost 1 base, J lost 12 bases, and 12 bases lay in between. This CDR3 has 12 residues. The CDR3 protein is CATSRVGDFHTF. The CDR3 bases are TGTGCCACCAGCAGAGTTGGGGACTTTCACACCTTC.

The chain uses TRBV18 and TRBJ1-4; 7 positions agree with TRBD1. This CDR3 spans 14 amino acids. V trimming: 6 bases; J trimming: 3 bases; junction bases outside the gene matches: 4. Germline loops: CDR1 KGHSH, CDR2 LQKENI. In DNA, the CDR3 is TGTGCCAGCTCCCAGGGACAGTCTAATGAAAAACTGTTTTTT. Translated, it gives CASSQGQSNEKLFF.

This clone was picked up one time. This chain joins TRBV6-6 and TRBJ2-1; 9 positions agree with TRBD1. Per germline, CDR1 MNHNY and CDR2 SVGAGI (reference sequence). This CDR3 has 15 residues. The junction had 7 bases not matched to a gene; V was cut back by 6 bases and J by 4 bases. The CDR3 loop is CASSPGQGGYNEQFF. The CDR3 DNA sequence: TGTGCCAGCAGCCCGGGACAGGGTGGGTACAATGAGCAGTTCTTC.

The rearrangement uses TRBV4-1 and TRBJ1-4; 9 nucleotides line up with TRBD1. V lost 5 bases to trimming and J lost 3 bases; unmatched junction nucleotides: 13. Germline V CDR1 and CDR2: MGHRA, YSYEKL. The CDR3 is 18 amino acids. The CDR3 coding sequence is TGCGCCAGCAGCATAGACCCCGGGACAGGGCGTCCTAATGAAAAACTGTTTTTT. Amino acids: CASSIDPGTGRPNEKLFF.

V is TRBV4-2 and J is TRBJ2-2; D gene unclear. CDR1 is LGHNA, CDR2 YNFKEQ, per germline. The length of the CDR3 is 14 residues. Trimming shortened V by 4 bases and J by 1 base, and 7 bases separated the two germline ends. The CDR3 reads CASSLERNTGELFF. As DNA, the CDR3 is TGTGCCAGCAGCCTGGAGCGGAACACCGGGGAGCTGTTTTTT.

The chain has TRBV7-9 and TRBJ2-7; D gene ambiguous. With 5 bases removed from V and 4 bases from J, the gap between germline ends came to 6 bases. The CDR3 totals 11 residues. CDR1 and CDR2 from the germline V gene are SEHNR and FQNEAQ (reference sequence). CDR3 loop: CASSAQYEQYF. For the CDR3, the DNA is TGTGCCAGCAGCGCCCAGTACGAGCAGTACTTC.